This T cell receptor (beta chain) comes out of a study of CD8+ T cells in alopecia areata. Extracted RNA was reverse transcribed into cDNA, the sequencing template. The assay was immunoSEQ multiplex PCR, and TCRdb's table has in-frame clones only and misses some. The sample has 150,000 or so clones, roughly 60% seen once; the top ten hold about 4.4%. The CDR3 runs to 12 residues. Trimming took 5 bases from V and 6 from J, leaving 11 bases between them. The germline V gene encodes CDR1 MNHNY and CDR2 SVGAGI (reference sequence). The specimen was CD4+ T cells sorted from blood. V is TRBV6-6 and J is TRBJ2-7, with D hard to call. The clonotype comes from a human donor in good health. For the CDR3, the DNA is TGTGCCAGCAGTCGACTTGATCTCGAGCAGTACTTC. It translates to CASSRLDLEQYF.